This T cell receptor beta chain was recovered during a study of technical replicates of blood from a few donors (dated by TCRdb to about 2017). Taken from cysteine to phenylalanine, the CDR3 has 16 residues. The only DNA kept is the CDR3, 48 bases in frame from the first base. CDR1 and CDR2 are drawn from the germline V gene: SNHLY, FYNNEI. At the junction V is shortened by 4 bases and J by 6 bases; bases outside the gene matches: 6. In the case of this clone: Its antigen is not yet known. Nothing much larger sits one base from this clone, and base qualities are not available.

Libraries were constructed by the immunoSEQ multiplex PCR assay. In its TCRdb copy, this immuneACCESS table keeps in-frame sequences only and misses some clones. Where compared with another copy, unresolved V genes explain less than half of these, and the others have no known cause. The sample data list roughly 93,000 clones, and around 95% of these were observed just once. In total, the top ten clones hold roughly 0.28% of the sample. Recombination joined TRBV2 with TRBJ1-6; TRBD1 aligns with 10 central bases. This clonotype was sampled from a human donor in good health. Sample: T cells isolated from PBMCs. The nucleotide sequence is TGTGCCAGCAGTGCCCGGGACAGGGGCCCTAATTCACCCCTCCACTTT. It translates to CASSARDRGPNSPLHF.